The clone carrying this T cell receptor beta chain came up many times. The antigen is not known. This entry comes from a study of T cells in Graves' hyperthyroidism and ophthalmopathy. Study results and limitations: Ophthalmopathy and stable hyperthyroidism were told apart by a 13 V-J model.

With a duration under 2 months, the hyperthyroidism was newly diagnosed in patients aged 18 to 65. Uncontrolled infection, other autoimmune disease, pregnancy or lactation barred patients from enrollment. Regions amplified from RNA transcripts were the TCR beta CDR3 regions. An initial round of RT-PCR targeting the TCR CDR3 relied on the HTBI primer set. From the multiplex PCR reads, TCRdb called clonotypes with MiXCR, one entry per CDR3 protein. Among some 350,000 distinct CDR3 sequences, around 14% were seen once, and the ten largest hold roughly a quarter. The CDR3 is 19 residues long. The junction had 12 bases not matched to a gene; V was cut back by 2 bases and J by 3 bases. Germline-derived CDR1 and CDR2 are SGHVS and FQNEAQ.

The chain employs TRBV7-8 and TRBJ2-7, with 14 positions matching TRBD2. The clonotype was recovered from a woman aged 18-29 years with Graves' hyperthyroidism that later progressed to Graves' ophthalmopathy. Sequenced material: blood. The CDR3 bases are TGTGCCAGCAGCTTAAAGGTGGGGACTAGCGGGAGTATACTCTACGAGCAGTACTTC. Amino acids: CASSLKVGTSGSILYEQYF.